This T cell receptor (beta chain) was profiled in a study of T-cell reconstitution after alpha-beta-depleted transplantation in children (TCRdb year 2016). For the study in its entirety: T-cell immune reconstitution after TCRalphabeta/CD19-depleted allogeneic hematopoietic cell transplantation in children was quantitatively tracked in the study by means of TCR repertoire profiling.

This clonotype was counted ten times or more. Which antigen it targets is not known. Base qualities were left out, and no much larger clone turns up one base away. Receptors were amplified or captured by PCR. Data came from an Illumina HiSeq 2500. TCR library preparation used molecular barcoding, with unique molecular identifiers applied to normalize quantification of the TCRbeta repertoire. The raw public data were reprocessed by TCRdb itself: fastp quality trimming at Q25, MiXCR clonotype calling, in-frame beta chains only. Rows are unified per CDR3 protein, each entry keeping the most common DNA and genes. A total of about 230,000 distinct CDR3 sequences appear in this sample, 11% of them only once. The ten most abundant clones make up approximately 30% of the sample. The treatment or condition label for this specimen denotes: allogeneic hematopoietic cell transplantation with graft depleted of TCRalphabeta T cells and CD19 B cells. The children who served as transplant recipients had been given grafts of TCRalphabeta/CD19-depleted allogeneic hematopoietic cells.

The paper's findings and limits, for the study overall: In some patients, the high TCRbeta diversity seen at day 60 was put down to recipient T cells and intrathymic progenitors that had survived conditioning. Over the following months the frequencies of hyperexpanded clones went down, and after one year T-cell counts and TCRbeta diversity were mostly credited to newly produced T cells. The apparently early recovery of alphabetaT-cell counts about two months after transplant reportedly depended on only several hundred rapidly expanded clones that came from non-depleted graft cells.

CDR1 SGHRS and CDR2 YFSETQ were looked up in the germline V gene. The CDR3 starts with the cysteine, ends with the phenylalanine, and has 14 residues. Kept here is only the CDR3 DNA, which spans 42 bases and is read in frame from base 1. V is cut by 0 bases and J by 3 bases, and the space between the germline ends is 8 bases. The receptor chain draws on TRBV5-1 and TRBJ2-3; no D gene call is confident. This sample comprised PBMCs, obtained before TCRalphabeta/CD19-depleted stem cell transplant. The sequence was obtained from a child less than two years old with acute myeloid leukemia, due to receive a stem cell transplant. The CDR3 has the sequence CASSLEAVTDTQYF. The sequence in DNA is TGCGCCAGCAGCTTGGAGGCGGTTACAGATACGCAGTATTTT.